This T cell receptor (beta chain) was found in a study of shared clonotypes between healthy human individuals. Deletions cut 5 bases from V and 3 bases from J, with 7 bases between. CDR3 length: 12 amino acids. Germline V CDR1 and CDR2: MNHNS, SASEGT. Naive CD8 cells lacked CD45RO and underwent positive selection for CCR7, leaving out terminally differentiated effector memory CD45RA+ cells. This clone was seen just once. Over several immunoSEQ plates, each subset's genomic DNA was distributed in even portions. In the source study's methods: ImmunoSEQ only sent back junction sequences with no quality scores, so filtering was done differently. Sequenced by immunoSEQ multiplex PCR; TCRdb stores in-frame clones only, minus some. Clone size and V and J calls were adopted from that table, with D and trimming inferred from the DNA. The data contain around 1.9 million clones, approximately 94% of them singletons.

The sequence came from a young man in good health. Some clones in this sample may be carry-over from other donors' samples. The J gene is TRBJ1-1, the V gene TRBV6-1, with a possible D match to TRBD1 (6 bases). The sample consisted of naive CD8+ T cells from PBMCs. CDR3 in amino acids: CASSHRDTEAFF. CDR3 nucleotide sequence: TGTGCCAGCAGTCACAGGGACACTGAAGCTTTCTTT.